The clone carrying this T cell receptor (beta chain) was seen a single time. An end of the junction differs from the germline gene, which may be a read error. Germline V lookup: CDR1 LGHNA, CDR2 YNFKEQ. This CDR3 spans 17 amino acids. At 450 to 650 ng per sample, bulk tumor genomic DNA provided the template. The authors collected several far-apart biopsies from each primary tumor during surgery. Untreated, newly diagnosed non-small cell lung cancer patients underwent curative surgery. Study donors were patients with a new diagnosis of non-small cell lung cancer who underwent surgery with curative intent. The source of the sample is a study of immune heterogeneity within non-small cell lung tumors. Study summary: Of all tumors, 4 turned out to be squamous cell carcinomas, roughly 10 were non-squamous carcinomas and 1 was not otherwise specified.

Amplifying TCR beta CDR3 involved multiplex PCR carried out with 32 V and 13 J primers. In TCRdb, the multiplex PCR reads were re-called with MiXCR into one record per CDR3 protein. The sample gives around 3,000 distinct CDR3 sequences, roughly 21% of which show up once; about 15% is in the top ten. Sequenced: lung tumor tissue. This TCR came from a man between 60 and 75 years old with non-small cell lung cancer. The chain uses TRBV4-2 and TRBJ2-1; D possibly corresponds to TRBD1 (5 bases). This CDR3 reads CANSQVGAPRAYNEQFF. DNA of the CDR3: TGTGCCAACAGCCAAGTTGGGGCCCCAAGGGCCTACAATGAGCAGTTCTTC.